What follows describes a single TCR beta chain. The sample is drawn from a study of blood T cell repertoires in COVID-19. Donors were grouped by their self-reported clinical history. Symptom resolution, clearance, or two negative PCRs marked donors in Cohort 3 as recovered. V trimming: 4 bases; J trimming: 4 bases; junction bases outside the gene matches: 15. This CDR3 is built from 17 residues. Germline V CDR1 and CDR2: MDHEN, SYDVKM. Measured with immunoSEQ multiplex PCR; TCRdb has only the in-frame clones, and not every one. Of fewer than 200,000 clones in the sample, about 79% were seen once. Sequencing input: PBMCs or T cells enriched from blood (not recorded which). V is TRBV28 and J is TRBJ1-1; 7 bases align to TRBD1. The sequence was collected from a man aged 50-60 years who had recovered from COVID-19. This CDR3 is CASSSGTQGSGGTEAFF. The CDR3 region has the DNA TGTGCCAGCAGTTCCGGGACACAGGGGTCAGGAGGCACTGAAGCTTTCTTT.